What follows is one T cell receptor beta chain and its context. The protocol was immunoSEQ multiplex PCR, while the TCRdb copy is restricted to in-frame clones and leaves out a portion. Of just over 150,000 clones in the sample, roughly 88% were seen once. The sample is drawn from a study of blood T cell repertoires in COVID-19. In germline, CDR1 is SGHDT, CDR2 YYEEEE. With 5 bases removed from V and 1 base from J, the gap between germline ends came to 12 bases. The CDR3 totals 14 residues. This TCR was sampled from a woman aged 45 to 65 with acute or convalescent COVID-19. The sample consisted of peripheral blood. The genes are TRBV5-6 and TRBJ1-1, with a possible D match to TRBD1 (6 bases). The DNA of the CDR3 is TGTGCCAGCAGTTACAGGGAATGGAACACTGAAGCTTTCTTT. This sequence encodes CASSYREWNTEAFF.